In its sample, the clone carrying this T cell receptor beta chain was seen many times. Scientists amplified the TCR beta CDR3 regions from RNA transcripts. An opening RT-PCR round employed HTBI primers and preceded a second-round multiplex PCR. One entry per CDR3 protein, called by TCRdb with MiXCR from the multiplex PCR reads. The repertoire includes about 180,000 distinct CDR3 sequences, approximately 40% of them detected once, and under 7% sits in the top ten. Germline V gives CDR1 KGHSH, CDR2 LQKENI. V lost 4 bases to trimming and J lost 4 bases; unmatched junction nucleotides: 11. This CDR3 contains 16 residues. The entry originates in a study of Graves' ophthalmopathy and Graves' hyperthyroidism.

J is TRBJ2-5 and V is TRBV18; 8 bases match TRBD1. Source material: peripheral blood. This clonotype was sampled from a woman aged 40-49 years with Graves' ophthalmopathy. The CDR3 is CASSLRTVTGGETQYF. The DNA of the CDR3 is TGTGCCAGCTCACTCCGCACCGTCACAGGGGGAGAGACCCAGTACTTC.